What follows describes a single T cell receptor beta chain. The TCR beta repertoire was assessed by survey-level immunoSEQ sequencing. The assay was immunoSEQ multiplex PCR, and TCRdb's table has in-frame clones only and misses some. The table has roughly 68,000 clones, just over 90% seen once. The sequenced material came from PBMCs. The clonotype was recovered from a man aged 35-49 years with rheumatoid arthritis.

The CDR3 region is CASSSGGRYEQYF. In DNA, the CDR3 is TGCGCCAGCAGCTCGGGGGGTAGGTACGAGCAGTACTTC. V is TRBV5-1 and J is TRBJ2-7; TRBD2 agrees at 7 bases. Germline CDR1 SGHRS, CDR2 YFSETQ. There are 13 residues in the CDR3. The V and J ends lost 3 bases and 4 bases, in that order; junction bases with no gene match: 4.